The rows below give T cell receptor beta chains drawn from one sample of a study of post-analysis software for immune sequencing data. TCRdb used MiXCR to reprocess the PCR reads, holding one entry per CDR3 protein. The profile shows 650,000 to 850,000 distinct CDR3 sequences, 40% to 55% of them singletons. Material: blood. All receptors derive from a girl aged 5-17 years with multiple sclerosis. CDR3s include the opening cysteine and the closing phenylalanine or tryptophan. D genes are given only for firm matches. Only part of the rows carry a size: once, few, many, or a class if the clone is expanded.

TRBJ1-4 | TRBD1 | TRBV29-1 | . | TGCAGCGTTGGGGACAGGGAGGAAAAACTGTTTTTT | CSVGDREEKLFF
TRBJ2-1 | TRBD2 | TRBV18 | . | TGTGCCAGCTCACCTCTAGCGGGGGAGAATGAGCAGTTCTTC | CASSPLAGENEQFF
TRBJ2-1 | TRBD1 | TRBV2 | . | TGTGCCAGCAGTGAGGACAGGGGCTCCTACAATGAGCAGTTCTTC | CASSEDRGSYNEQFF
TRBJ2-1 | TRBD1 | TRBV27 | . | TGTGCCAGCAGCACCAGGACAGGGGGGTACTACAATGAGCAGTTCTTC | CASSTRTGGYYNEQFF
TRBJ2-1 | TRBD2 | TRBV20-1 | . | TGCAGTGACAGCGGCCTAGCGGGAGTCTATGAGCAGTTCTTC | CSDSGLAGVYEQFF
TRBJ2-7 | . | TRBV7-9 | few | TGTGCCAGCAGCCCCTGGGGGACCAGCTCCTACAATGAGCAGTACTTC | CASSPWGTSSYNEQYF
TRBJ2-7 | . | TRBV5-1 | . | TGCGCCAGCAGCATCCCTACAGGGTGGGACGAGCAGTACTTC | CASSIPTGWDEQYF
TRBJ2-5 | . | TRBV20-1 | few | TGCAGTGCTAATTGGGGACTGGCGCAAGAGACCCAGTACTTC | CSANWGLAQETQYF
TRBJ2-1 | . | TRBV29-1 | few | TGCAGCGTTGCTTCAACCTACAATGAGCAGTTCTTC | CSVASTYNEQFF
TRBJ1-5 | TRBD1 | TRBV7-9 | few | TGTGCCAGCAGCTGGGACAGGGAGGTCCATCAGCCCCAGCATTTT | CASSWDREVHQPQHF
TRBJ2-2 | . | TRBV6-5 | . | TGTGCCAGCAAATACAGAAGCGCGAACACCGGGGAGCTGTTTTTT | CASKYRSANTGELFF
TRBJ2-5 | . | TRBV7-9 | few | TGTGCCACGACGGGTGGAGAGACCCAGTACTTC | CATTGGETQYF
TRBJ2-5 | . | TRBV7-2 | . | TGTGCCAGCAGCTTAACGGGGACCGTGGGGTCGGTGTTTGAGACCCAGTACTTC | CASSLTGTVGSVFETQYF
TRBJ2-3 | . | TRBV5-1 | . | TGCGCCAGCAGCTTTGGACCGCACACAGATACGCAGTATTTT | CASSFGPHTDTQYF
TRBJ2-1 | TRBD2 | TRBV6-5 | . | TGTGCCAGCAGTTACTCGCGGGGAGGGTGGGCCAATGAGCAGTTCTTC | CASSYSRGGWANEQFF
TRBJ1-1 | . | TRBV29-1 | few | TGCAGCGTTGCGGGTTTCACTGAAGCTTTCTTT | CSVAGFTEAFF
TRBJ2-7 | TRBD1 | TRBV6-6 | . | TGTGCCAGCAAGCCGGGACAGGTCGACGAGCAGTACTTC | CASKPGQVDEQYF
TRBJ2-7 | . | TRBV15 | . | TGTGCCACCAGCGTCCCGACCTTAGGCTACGAGCAGTACTTC | CATSVPTLGYEQYF
TRBJ1-1 | TRBD1 | TRBV7-6 | . | TGTGCCAGCAGCTTAGTGCCAGGGGGGGAGATGAACACTGAAGCTTTCTTT | CASSLVPGGEMNTEAFF
TRBJ1-2 | TRBD1 | TRBV28 | . | TGTGCCAGCAGTTCGACAGGGATCCAAGGCTATGGCTACACCTTC | CASSSTGIQGYGYTF
TRBJ1-2 | . | TRBV5-6 | . | TGTGCCAGCAGCTTTGGTTTTCTACCTGGCTACACCTTC | CASSFGFLPGYTF
TRBJ1-5 | . | TRBV12-3/TRBV12-4 | . | TGTGCCAGCAGTTCGGACTCAGGCAGTCAGCCCCAGCATTTT | CASSSDSGSQPQHF
TRBJ2-3 | TRBD2 | TRBV6-5 | many | TGTGCCAGCAGTTACTCGGGACTAGCGGTTAGCACAGATACGCAGTATTTT | CASSYSGLAVSTDTQYF
TRBJ2-1 | . | TRBV20-1 | . | TGCAGTGCTAGAGATTACCAGCACGTCAATGAGCAGTTCTTC | CSARDYQHVNEQFF
TRBJ2-7 | TRBD2 | TRBV20-1 | . | TGCAGTGCTAGACGACTAGCGGGCCCCTACGAGCAGTACTTC | CSARRLAGPYEQYF
TRBJ2-5 | TRBD1 | TRBV13 | few | TGTGCCAGCAGCGCCGGACAGGGAGGGACCCAGTACTTC | CASSAGQGGTQYF
TRBJ2-7 | . | TRBV6-6 | few | TGTGCCAGCAGTTACAGGGAAACCTACGAGCAGTACTTC | CASSYRETYEQYF
TRBJ2-7 | TRBD2 | TRBV15 | . | TGTGCCACCAGCGCCGGGACTAGGTCCCTTTACGAGCAGTACTTC | CATSAGTRSLYEQYF
TRBJ2-1 | TRBD2 | TRBV5-1 | . | TGCGCCAGCAGCGAGGGACTAGCGGGGTCCAATGAGCAGTTCTTC | CASSEGLAGSNEQFF
TRBJ1-1 | . | TRBV6-2/TRBV6-3 | . | TGTGCCAGCAGCAGGACAAAGGTGAACACTGAAGCTTTCTTT | CASSRTKVNTEAFF
TRBJ2-1 | TRBD2 | TRBV7-2 | . | TGTGCCAGCAGCTCCTACACACTAGCGGGAGACTACAATGAGCAGTTCTTC | CASSSYTLAGDYNEQFF
TRBJ2-7 | TRBD2 | TRBV9 | . | TGTGCCAGCAGCGTGGGACTAGCGGGAAGTTACGAGCAGTACTTC | CASSVGLAGSYEQYF
TRBJ2-5 | . | TRBV18 | few | TGTGCCAGCTCACCCATCGCGACAGACCAAGAGACCCAGTACTTC | CASSPIATDQETQYF
TRBJ2-1 | . | TRBV14 | . | TGTGCCAGCAGCCTATTCCCGGCAGGGATTGGCGCCTACAATGAGCAGTTCTTC | CASSLFPAGIGAYNEQFF
TRBJ2-1 | TRBD2 | TRBV7-9 | few | TGTGCCAGCAGCTCCCTAGCGGGAGTCGCCTACAATGAGCAGTTCTTC | CASSSLAGVAYNEQFF
TRBJ2-7 | . | TRBV5-1 | . | TGCGCCAGCAGCAGGCACGTTGTCTCGGGGTACGAGCAGTACTTC | CASSRHVVSGYEQYF
TRBJ2-1 | TRBD2 | TRBV12-3/TRBV12-4 | . | TGTGCCAGCAGCCGAACTAGCGAGAGATACAATGAGCAGTTCTTC | CASSRTSERYNEQFF